Given below is one T cell receptor (beta chain) in context. This CDR3 region has 14 residues. Germline V gene sequence: CDR1 MNHEY, CDR2 SVGAGI. Trimming removed 0 bases from V and 3 bases from J, with 9 bases in between. Generated by immunoSEQ multiplex PCR, the TCRdb table keeps only in-frame clones and is missing some. The sample contains some 170,000 clones, roughly 89% of which appear only once. This specimen comes from a study of T cell responses to AZD1222 COVID-19 vaccine. This chain joins TRBV6-5 and TRBJ2-7; D remains unclear. The source of this sequence is an adult in good health. The material was peripheral blood, obtained on day 0 of AZD1222 vaccination. The DNA for the CDR3 is TGTGCCAGCAGTTACTCACCGACGGTCTACGAGCAGTACTTC. It encodes CASSYSPTVYEQYF.